This T cell receptor beta chain was found in a study of blood T cell repertoires in COVID-19 (dated by TCRdb to 2018 to 2021). Looking at the study overall: Collaborator samples came from the United States, Italy and Spain and covered acute and convalescent phases of COVID-19. The prospective study material was composed of cDNA or gDNA derived from T cells, B-cell-depleted T cells, or PBMCs. The dataset comprised deeply sampled blood TCRbeta repertoires from subjects exposed to, actively infected with, or recovered from COVID-19. The repertoires were released in a freely available public database meant as a resource for research on the immune response to SARS-CoV-2. Samples came from the ongoing ImmuneRACE study (first 160 participants) plus 1,254 subjects from 6 global collaborators. Nearly every sample came with metadata listing a de-identified subject ID, COVID-19 status, age in years and sex. HLA class I and class II types, where available, came from metadata supplied by the sample provider rather than from assay-based typing.

This clone was counted only a few times. Which antigen it targets is not known. Nothing much larger sits one base from this clone, and base qualities are not available. Other DNA variants within this sample encode the same CDR3. Trimming takes 2 bases from V and 8 bases from J, and the germline ends sit 15 bases apart. The CDR3 starts with the cysteine, ends with the phenylalanine, and has 14 residues. The entry retains the CDR3 DNA only, 42 bases that are in frame from base 1. Reading the germline V gene gives CDR1 SGHTA and CDR2 FQGNSA. TCRbeta CDR3 regions were amplified from genomic DNA using the immunoSEQ Assay, a bias-controlled multiplex PCR. Turning to the authors' computational methods: The number of nucleated cells in each sample was estimated by amplification of reference gene primers within the assay. To quantify the absolute abundance of each unique TCRbeta CDR3 rearrangement, sequence reads were collapsed and filtered. For each sample, productive Simpson clonality was calculated as the square root of Simpson's diversity index over productive rearrangements. In its TCRdb copy, this immuneACCESS table keeps in-frame sequences only and misses some clones. Where compared with another copy, unresolved V genes explain less than half of these, and the others have no known cause. D and trimming come from the DNA, and the V and J calls and clone size come from that table. The sample table holds about 150,000 clones, of which 78% were seen once. The ten largest clones take up about 1.8% of the sample.

Overall study outcomes, separate from this receptor: The quantity of clinical and demographic metadata differed by source and by participant and was supplied without curation.

Whole blood was collected in K2EDTA tubes by collaborating institutions according to the institutions' own protocols. For TCRbeta analysis, collaborators shipped samples in one of three forms: frozen whole blood, isolated PBMCs, or DNA extracted from either of those sample types. This receptor was taken from a man older than 75 with acute or convalescent COVID-19. The sequence joins TRBV7-2 to TRBJ1-1; D gene: possibly TRBD1, on 6 matching bases. Sequencing input: peripheral blood. Here is the DNA: TGTGCCAGCAGCTTATTCCGGGGGGCTACCGAAGCTTTCTTT. The resulting protein is CASSLFRGATEAFF.